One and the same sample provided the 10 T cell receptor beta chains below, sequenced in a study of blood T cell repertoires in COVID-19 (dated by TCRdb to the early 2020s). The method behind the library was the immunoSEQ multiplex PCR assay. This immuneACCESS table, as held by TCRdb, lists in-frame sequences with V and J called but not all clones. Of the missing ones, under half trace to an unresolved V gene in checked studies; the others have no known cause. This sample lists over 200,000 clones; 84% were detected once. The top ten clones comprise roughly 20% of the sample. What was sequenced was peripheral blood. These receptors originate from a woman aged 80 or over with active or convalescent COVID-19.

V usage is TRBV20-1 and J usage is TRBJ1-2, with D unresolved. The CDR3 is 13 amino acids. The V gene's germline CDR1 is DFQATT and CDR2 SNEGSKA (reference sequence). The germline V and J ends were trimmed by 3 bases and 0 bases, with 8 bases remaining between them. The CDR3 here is CSASTQTNYGYTF. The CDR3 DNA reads TGCAGTGCTAGTACACAGACTAACTATGGCTACACCTTC.

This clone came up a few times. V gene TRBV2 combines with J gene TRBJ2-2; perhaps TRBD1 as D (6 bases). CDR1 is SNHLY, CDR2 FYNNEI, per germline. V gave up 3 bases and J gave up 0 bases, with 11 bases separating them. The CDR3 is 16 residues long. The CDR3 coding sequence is TGTGCCAGCAGTGATCGGGACACTGCGAACACCGGGGAGCTGTTTTTT. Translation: CASSDRDTANTGELFF.

DNA for the CDR3: TGTGCCAGCTCTACTGGACAGGGGAGGACAGATACGCAGTATTTT. Translation: CASSTGQGRTDTQYF. V is TRBV18 and J is TRBJ2-3; TRBD1 matches 9 bases. The CDR3 length is 15 residues. V was pared by 6 bases and J by 3 bases, with 7 bases of the junction left unmatched. The germline CDR1 and CDR2 sequences are KGHSH and LQKENI.

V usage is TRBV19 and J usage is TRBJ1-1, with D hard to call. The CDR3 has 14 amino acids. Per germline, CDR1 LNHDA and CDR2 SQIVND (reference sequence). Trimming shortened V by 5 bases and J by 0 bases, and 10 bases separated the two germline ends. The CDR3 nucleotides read TGTGCCAGTAGTTACGAACATCTGAACACTGAAGCTTTCTTT. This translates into CASSYEHLNTEAFF.

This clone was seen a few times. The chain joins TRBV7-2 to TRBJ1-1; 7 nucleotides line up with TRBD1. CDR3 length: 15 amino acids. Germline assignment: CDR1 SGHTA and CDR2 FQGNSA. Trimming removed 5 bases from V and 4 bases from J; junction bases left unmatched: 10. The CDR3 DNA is TGTGCCAGCAGCCCACAGACAGGGAGAGGCACTGAAGCTTTCTTT. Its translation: CASSPQTGRGTEAFF.

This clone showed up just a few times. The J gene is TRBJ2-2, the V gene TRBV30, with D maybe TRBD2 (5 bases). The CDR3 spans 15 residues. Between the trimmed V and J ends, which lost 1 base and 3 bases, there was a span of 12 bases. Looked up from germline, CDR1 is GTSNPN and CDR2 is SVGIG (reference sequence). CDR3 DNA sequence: TGTGCCTGGAGTGGTGCGGGCCGGGACACCGGGGAGCTGTTTTTT. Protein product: CAWSGAGRDTGELFF.

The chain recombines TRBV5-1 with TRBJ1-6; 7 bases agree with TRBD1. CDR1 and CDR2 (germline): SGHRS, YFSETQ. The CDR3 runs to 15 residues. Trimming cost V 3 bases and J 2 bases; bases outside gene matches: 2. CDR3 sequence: CASSSDRPYNSPLHF. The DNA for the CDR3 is TGCGCCAGCAGCTCGGACAGGCCCTATAATTCACCCCTCCACTTT.

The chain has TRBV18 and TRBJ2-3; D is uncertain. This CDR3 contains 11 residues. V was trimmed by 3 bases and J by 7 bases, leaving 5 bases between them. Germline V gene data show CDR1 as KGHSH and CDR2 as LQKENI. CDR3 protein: CASSPSYTQYF. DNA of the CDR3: TGTGCCAGCTCACCTTCCTATACGCAGTATTTT.

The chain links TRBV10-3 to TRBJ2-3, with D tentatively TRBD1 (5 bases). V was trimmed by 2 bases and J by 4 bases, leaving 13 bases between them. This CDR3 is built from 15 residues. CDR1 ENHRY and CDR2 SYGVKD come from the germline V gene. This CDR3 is CAISEPRQSADTQYF. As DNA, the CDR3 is TGTGCCATCAGTGAGCCAAGACAGTCAGCAGATACGCAGTATTTT.

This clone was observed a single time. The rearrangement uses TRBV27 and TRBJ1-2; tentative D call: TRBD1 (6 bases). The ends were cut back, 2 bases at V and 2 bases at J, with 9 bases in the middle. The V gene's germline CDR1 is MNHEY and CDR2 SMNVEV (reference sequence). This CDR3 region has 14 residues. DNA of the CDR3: TGTGCCAGCAGTTTAACAGGGTCCAACTATGGCTACACCTTC. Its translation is CASSLTGSNYGYTF.